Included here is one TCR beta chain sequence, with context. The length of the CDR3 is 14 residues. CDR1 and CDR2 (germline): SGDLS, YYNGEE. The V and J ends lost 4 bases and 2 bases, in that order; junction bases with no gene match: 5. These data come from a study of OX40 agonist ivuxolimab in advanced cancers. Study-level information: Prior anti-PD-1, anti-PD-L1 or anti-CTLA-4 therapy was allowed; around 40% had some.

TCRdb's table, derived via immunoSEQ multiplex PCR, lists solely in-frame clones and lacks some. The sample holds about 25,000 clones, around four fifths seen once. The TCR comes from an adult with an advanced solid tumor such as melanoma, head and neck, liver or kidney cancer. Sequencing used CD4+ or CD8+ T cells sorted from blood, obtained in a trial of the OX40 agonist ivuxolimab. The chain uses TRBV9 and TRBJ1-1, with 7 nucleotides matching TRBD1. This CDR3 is CASSLNRGNTEAFF. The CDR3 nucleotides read TGTGCCAGCAGCCTTAACAGGGGAAACACTGAAGCTTTCTTT. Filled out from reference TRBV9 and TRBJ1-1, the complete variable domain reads DSGVTQTPKHLITATGQRVTLRCSPRSGDLSVYWYQQSLDQGLQFLIQYYNGEERAKGNILERFSAQQFPDLHSELNLSSLELGDSALYFCASSLNRGNTEAFFGQGTRLTVV.